This TCR beta chain stems from a study of regulatory T cells in long-lasting Graves disease. CDR3-region Arm-PCR and iRepertoire HTBI primers produced the TCR beta libraries. TCRdb itself ran the multiplex PCR reads through MiXCR, one entry per CDR3 protein. The table shows 550,000 to 650,000 distinct CDR3 sequences, with about 16% occurring only once. The sample's time point: newly diagnosed GD, antithyroid drugs for less than 3 months. Extracted RNA from PBMCs served as the source of the TCR library. Diagnosing Graves' disease relied on the American Thyroid Association guidelines. The CDR3 spans 18 residues. Germline V gives CDR1 PRHDT, CDR2 FYEKMQ (reference sequence). J was trimmed by 0 bases and V by 4 bases; bases with no gene match: 10. These same data were also listed under a study on T cells in Graves' hyperthyroidism and ophthalmopathy. That report adds: The TCR CDR3 was amplified in a first-round RT-PCR using the HTBI primer set.

This chain uses TRBV13 with TRBJ1-5; 9 nucleotides align to TRBD1. The clonotype originates from a man between 18 and 29 years old with Graves disease. The material was peripheral blood mononuclear cells (PBMCs), obtained at new diagnosis, from a patient treated with antithyroid drugs. The CDR3 nucleotides are TGTGCCAGCAGCTGGGGACAGGGAAGCGGGGATAGCAATCAGCCCCAGCATTTT. This encodes CASSWGQGSGDSNQPQHF.